Following are 29 T cell receptor beta chains from one sample sequenced in a study of T cells expressing NK-cell markers. TCRdb reworked the 5' RACE reads into one entry per CDR3 protein, no DNA. The record lists about 390,000 distinct CDR3 sequences, of which the ten most abundant hold about 11%. Material for sequencing was blood T cells: a sorted CD56 or NKG2C T cell subset, CD4+ or CD8+ T cells, or bulk PBMC T cells (not recorded which). All receptors come from a woman aged 45-65 years in good health.

The V call is TRBV7-3, the J call TRBJ1-1. The CDR3 consists of 14 residues. Germline assignment: CDR1 SGHTA and CDR2 FQGTGA. CDR3 loop: CASSPYLRNTEAFF.

V is TRBV10-3 and J is TRBJ2-1; the TCRdb call, TRBD2, lacks DNA for checking. This CDR3 spans 14 amino acids. The germline V gene encodes CDR1 ENHRY and CDR2 SYGVKD. CDR3 in amino acids: CAIRGGLAGGEQFF.

The chain has TRBV12-3 or TRBV12-4 and TRBJ2-1; lacking DNA, the TRBD2 call made by TCRdb goes unchecked. CDR3 length: 16 residues. The CDR3 sequence is CASILRGVAGASEQFF.

This rearrangement joins TRBV20-1 to TRBJ1-6. The CDR3 runs to 14 residues. Germline CDR1 DFQATT, CDR2 SNEGSKA (reference sequence). This CDR3 reads CSASRGIGDSPLHF.

The chain links TRBV7-9 to TRBJ2-5; no DNA is available, so the TRBD1 call from TCRdb remains unchecked. Germline V gene data show CDR1 as SEHNR and CDR2 as FQNEAQ (reference sequence). CDR3 size: 13 residues. The CDR3 here is CAGRRDNEETQYF.

This chain uses TRBV20-1 with TRBJ2-1; the D gene TCRdb calls, TRBD2, cannot be checked with no DNA. There are 14 residues in the CDR3. Germline assignment: CDR1 DFQATT and CDR2 SNEGSKA (reference sequence). CDR3 in amino acids: CSAEGTSGNNEQFF.

V is TRBV27 and J is TRBJ2-7; TCRdb gives TRBD2 as the D gene, but with no DNA this cannot be confirmed. Per germline, CDR1 MNHEY and CDR2 SMNVEV (reference sequence). The CDR3 has 14 residues. CDR3 amino acids: CASKPGLAGYEQYF.

The chain employs TRBV4-1 and TRBJ2-3; with no DNA, the TCRdb D assignment of TRBD2 cannot be verified. Germline V gene lookup returns CDR1 MGHRA and CDR2 YSYEKL. CDR3 size: 17 residues. CDR3: CASSQLIVGLAGDTQYF.

V is TRBV20-1 and J is TRBJ2-2; the TCRdb D gene call, TRBD2, has no DNA to confirm it. Germline V gene lookup returns CDR1 DFQATT and CDR2 SNEGSKA (reference sequence). The CDR3 has 16 amino acids. The CDR3 here is CSALGTSGRTAGELFF.

The rearrangement links TRBV7-6 to TRBJ1-1; TCRdb selects TRBD1, and the lack of DNA leaves this call unchecked. CDR3 length: 15 amino acids. CDR1 is SGHVS and CDR2 is FNYEAQ in the germline V gene. CDR3 sequence reads: CASSSAPRGRTEAFF.

Here the CDR3 reads CASSRGGGITEAFF. The chain has TRBV12-3 or TRBV12-4 and TRBJ1-1; TCRdb's D gene call, TRBD1, goes unchecked for lack of DNA. The CDR3 has 14 amino acids.

The chain has TRBV10-3 and TRBJ1-1; the D call from TCRdb, TRBD1, cannot be confirmed without DNA. This CDR3 is 12 amino acids long. The germline gives CDR1 ENHRY, CDR2 SYGVKD. The chain's CDR3 is CAISVGQGEAFF.

The chain combines TRBV4-1 with TRBJ1-1. The CDR3 has 12 amino acids. Germline CDR1 and CDR2: MGHRA and YSYEKL. CDR3 loop: CASRDMNTEAFF.

This sequence joins TRBV9 and TRBJ2-2; no DNA is available, so the TRBD1 call from TCRdb remains unchecked. CDR1 is SGDLS, CDR2 YYNGEE, per germline. The CDR3 runs to 14 residues. The CDR3 sequence: CASSPGTASGELFF.

The chain carries TRBV10-3 and TRBJ2-2. In germline, CDR1 is ENHRY, CDR2 SYGVKD. The CDR3 consists of 13 residues. CDR3: CAISGGYTGELFF.

V gene TRBV10-1 combines with J gene TRBJ2-5; TCRdb calls TRBD1, which cannot be checked without DNA. CDR1 and CDR2 from the germline V gene are WNHNN and SYGVQD (reference sequence). This CDR3 region has 14 residues. The CDR3 sequence: CASSAGTGDETQYF.

The CDR3 sequence is CAISEKMNTEAFF. This sequence joins TRBV10-3 and TRBJ1-1. Germline assignment: CDR1 ENHRY and CDR2 SYGVKD. The CDR3 has 13 residues.

The V gene is TRBV29-1, the J gene TRBJ2-5; TCRdb outputs TRBD1, but without DNA this stays unchecked. The CDR3 is 13 amino acids. Looked up from germline, CDR1 is SQVTM and CDR2 is ANQGSEA. The CDR3 spells CSLIQAGRGTQYF.

This chain joins TRBV4-1 and TRBJ1-1; TCRdb's D call of TRBD1 is untestable without DNA. CDR1 and CDR2 from the germline V gene are MGHRA and YSYEKL. The CDR3 extends over 16 amino acids. CDR3 sequence: CASSQVTWVGDTEAFF.

This chain connects TRBV3-1 to TRBJ2-5; TCRdb names TRBD2, which stays unverified in the absence of DNA. From germline, CDR1 is LGHDT and CDR2 YNNKEL (reference sequence). The CDR3 runs 14 residues. CDR3 in amino acids: CASSQLGGSKTQYF.

The chain links TRBV12-3 or TRBV12-4 to TRBJ2-3; TCRdb outputs TRBD1, but without DNA this stays unchecked. This CDR3 is 15 amino acids long. The CDR3 protein is CASSAGGGISDTQYF.

The chain combines TRBV19 with TRBJ1-2; TCRdb outputs TRBD1, but without DNA this stays unchecked. Germline V gives CDR1 LNHDA, CDR2 SQIVND (reference sequence). The CDR3 extends over 12 amino acids. CDR3 loop: CASSTTGVGYTF.

The genes are TRBV6-5 and TRBJ1-2; TCRdb's assignment of TRBD1 cannot be checked, as there is no DNA. CDR1 is MNHEY, CDR2 SVGAGI, per germline. CDR3 length: 14 amino acids. The CDR3 region is CASSRALGDYGYTF.

The chain combines TRBV3-1 with TRBJ2-1. The germline gives CDR1 LGHDT, CDR2 YNNKEL (reference sequence). The CDR3 has 12 amino acids. CDR3 region: CASSLWVDEQFF.

CDR3 sequence: CASTRGGGRKAGELFF. The gene calls are TRBV7-2 and TRBJ2-2; TCRdb gives TRBD1 as the D gene, but with no DNA this cannot be confirmed. The CDR3 is 16 amino acids. Germline values: CDR1 SGHTA, CDR2 FQGNSA.

This chain links TRBV3-1 with TRBJ2-3; the TCRdb D gene call, TRBD1, has no DNA to confirm it. The CDR3 covers 12 residues. Per the germline V gene, CDR1 is LGHDT and CDR2 is YNNKEL (reference sequence). CDR3: CASSQETGPQYF.

This chain links TRBV9 with TRBJ1-1. The CDR3 sequence is 14 residues long. Germline V gene lookup returns CDR1 SGDLS and CDR2 YYNGEE. The CDR3 loop is CASSGRAGDTEAFF. Looking up the rest from reference TRBV9 and TRBJ1-1 gives the full variable domain: DSGVTQTPKHLITATGQRVTLRCSPRSGDLSVYWYQQSLDQGLQFLIQYYNGEERAKGNILERFSAQQFPDLHSELNLSSLELGDSALYFCASSGRAGDTEAFFGQGTRLTVV.

The chain carries TRBV7-2 and TRBJ2-7; TCRdb outputs TRBD1, but without DNA this stays unchecked. Germline V gene data show CDR1 as SGHTA and CDR2 as FQGNSA. The CDR3 runs to 12 residues. The CDR3 sequence: CASSFRGAEQYF.

This sequence joins TRBV20-1 and TRBJ2-1. This CDR3 comprises 15 residues. The germline gives CDR1 DFQATT, CDR2 SNEGSKA (reference sequence). The CDR3 spells CSARRGRVLFNEQFF.